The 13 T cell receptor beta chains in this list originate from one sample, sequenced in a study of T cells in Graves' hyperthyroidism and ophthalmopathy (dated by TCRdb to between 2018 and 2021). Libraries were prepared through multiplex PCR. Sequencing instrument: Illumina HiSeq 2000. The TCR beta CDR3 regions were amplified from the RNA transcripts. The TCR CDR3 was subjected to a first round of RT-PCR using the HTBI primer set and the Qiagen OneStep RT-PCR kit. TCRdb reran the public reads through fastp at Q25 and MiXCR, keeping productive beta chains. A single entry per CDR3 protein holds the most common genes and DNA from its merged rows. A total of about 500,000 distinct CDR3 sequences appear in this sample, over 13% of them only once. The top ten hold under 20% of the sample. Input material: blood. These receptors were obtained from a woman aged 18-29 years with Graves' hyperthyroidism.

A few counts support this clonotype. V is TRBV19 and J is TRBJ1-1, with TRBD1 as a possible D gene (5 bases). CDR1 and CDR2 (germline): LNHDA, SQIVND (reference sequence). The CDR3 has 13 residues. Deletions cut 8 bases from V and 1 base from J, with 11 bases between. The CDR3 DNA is TGTGCCAGTGGTCTTACAGGGAACACTGAAGCTTTCTTT. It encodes CASGLTGNTEAFF. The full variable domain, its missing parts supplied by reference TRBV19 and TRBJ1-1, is DGGITQSPKYLFRKEGQNVTLSCEQNLNHDAMYWYRQDPGQGLRLIYYSQIVNDFQKGDIAEGYSVSREKKESFPLTVTSAQKNPTAFYLCASGLTGNTEAFFGQGTRLTVV.

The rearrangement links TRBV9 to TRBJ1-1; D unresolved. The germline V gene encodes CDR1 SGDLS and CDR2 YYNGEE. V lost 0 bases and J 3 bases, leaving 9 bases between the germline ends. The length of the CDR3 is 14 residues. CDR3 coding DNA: TGTGCCAGCAGCGTAGCTAAAGGGTACACTGAAGCTTTCTTT. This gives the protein CASSVAKGYTEAFF.

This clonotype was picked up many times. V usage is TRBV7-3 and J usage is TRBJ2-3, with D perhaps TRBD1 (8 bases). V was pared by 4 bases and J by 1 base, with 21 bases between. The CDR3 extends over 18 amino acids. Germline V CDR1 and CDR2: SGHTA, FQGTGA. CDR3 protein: CASSSRARTGRGTDTQYF. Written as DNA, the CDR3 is TGTGCCAGCAGCTCACGAGCGAGGACAGGGAGGGGCACAGATACGCAGTATTTT.

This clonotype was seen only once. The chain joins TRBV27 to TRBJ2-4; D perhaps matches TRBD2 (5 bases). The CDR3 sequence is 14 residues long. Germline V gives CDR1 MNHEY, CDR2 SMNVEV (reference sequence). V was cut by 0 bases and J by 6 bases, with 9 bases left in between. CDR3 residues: CASSLSAGGNIQYF. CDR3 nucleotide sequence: TGTGCCAGCAGTTTATCGGCAGGAGGAAACATTCAGTACTTC.

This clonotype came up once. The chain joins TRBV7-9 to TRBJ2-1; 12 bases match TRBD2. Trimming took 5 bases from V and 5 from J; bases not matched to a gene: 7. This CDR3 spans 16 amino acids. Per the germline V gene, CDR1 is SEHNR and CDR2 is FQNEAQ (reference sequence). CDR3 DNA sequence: TGTGCCAGCAGCGGGTGGACTAGCGGGGCCCACAATGAGCAGTTCTTC. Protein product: CASSGWTSGAHNEQFF. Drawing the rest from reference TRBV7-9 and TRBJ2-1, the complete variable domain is DTGVSQNPRHKITKRGQNVTFRCDPISEHNRLYWYRQTLGQGPEFLTYFQNEAQLEKSRLLSDRFSAERPKGSFSTLEIQRTEQGDSAMYLCASSGWTSGAHNEQFFGPGTRLTVL.

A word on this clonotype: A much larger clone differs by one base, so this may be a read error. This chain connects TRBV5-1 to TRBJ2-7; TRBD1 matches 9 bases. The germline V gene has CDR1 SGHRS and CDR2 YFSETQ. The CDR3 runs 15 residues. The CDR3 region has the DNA TGCGCCAGCAGCTTGGGGACAGGGGCCCGCTACGAGCAGGACTTC. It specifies CASSLGTGARYEQDF.

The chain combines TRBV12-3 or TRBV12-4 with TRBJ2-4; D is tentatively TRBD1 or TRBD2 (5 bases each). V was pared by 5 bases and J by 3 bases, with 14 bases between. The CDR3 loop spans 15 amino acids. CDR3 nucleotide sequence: TGTGCCAGCAGTCCCGGGGCAGAGGGCAAAAACATTCAGTACTTC. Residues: CASSPGAEGKNIQYF.

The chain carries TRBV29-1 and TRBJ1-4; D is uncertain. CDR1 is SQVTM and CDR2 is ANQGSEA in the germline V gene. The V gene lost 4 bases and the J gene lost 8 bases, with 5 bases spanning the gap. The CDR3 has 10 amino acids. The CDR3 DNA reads TGCAGCGTTGGACGGGAAAAACTGTTTTTT. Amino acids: CSVGREKLFF.

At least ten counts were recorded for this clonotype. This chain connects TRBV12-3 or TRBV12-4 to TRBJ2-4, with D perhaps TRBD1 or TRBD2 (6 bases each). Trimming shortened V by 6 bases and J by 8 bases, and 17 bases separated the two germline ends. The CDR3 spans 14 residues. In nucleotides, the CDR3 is TGTGCCAGCAGCCAAGTGTTTAGGGGGGACATTCAGTACTTC. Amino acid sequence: CASSQVFRGDIQYF.

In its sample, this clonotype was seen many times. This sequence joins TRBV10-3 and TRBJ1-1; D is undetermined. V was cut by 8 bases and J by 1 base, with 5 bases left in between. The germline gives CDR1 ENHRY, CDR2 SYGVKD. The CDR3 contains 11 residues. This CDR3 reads CAIGRNTEAFF. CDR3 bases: TGTGCCATCGGGAGGAACACTGAAGCTTTCTTT.

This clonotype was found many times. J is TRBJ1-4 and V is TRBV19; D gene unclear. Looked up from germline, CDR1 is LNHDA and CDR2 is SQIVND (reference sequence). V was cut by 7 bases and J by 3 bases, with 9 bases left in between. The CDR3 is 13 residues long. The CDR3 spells CASKDGPNEKLFF. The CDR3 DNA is TGTGCCAGTAAGGACGGACCTAATGAAAAACTGTTTTTT.

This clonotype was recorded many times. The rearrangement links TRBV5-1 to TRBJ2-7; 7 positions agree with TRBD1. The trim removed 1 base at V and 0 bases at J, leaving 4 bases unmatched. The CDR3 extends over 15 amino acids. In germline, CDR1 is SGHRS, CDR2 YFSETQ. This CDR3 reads CASSLRGQSSYEQYF. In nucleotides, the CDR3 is TGCGCCAGCAGCTTGAGGGGACAGAGCTCCTACGAGCAGTACTTC.

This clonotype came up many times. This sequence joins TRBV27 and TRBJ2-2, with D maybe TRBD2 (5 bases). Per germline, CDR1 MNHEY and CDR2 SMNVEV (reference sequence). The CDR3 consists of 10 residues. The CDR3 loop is CALDTGELFF. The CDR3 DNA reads TGTGCACTAGACACCGGGGAGCTGTTTTTT.